This T cell receptor beta chain stems from a study of T-cell memory formation after mild COVID-19 (dated by TCRdb to about 2021). Regarding the research as a whole: Most TCR sequence clusters were specific to one of the two donors. T-cell clones expanding and contracting after mild COVID-19 in a couple of donors were tracked by longitudinal TCRalpha and TCRbeta repertoire sequencing. Two young, previously healthy adult volunteers, one female and one male, were included in the cohort. What the authors observed across the whole study: The detection of some responding clones in pre-infection memory suggests that pre-existing cross-reactive memory T cells joined the SARS-CoV-2 response. SARS-CoV-2 specificity was not confirmed for the second-wave clones peaking on day 37. From day 15 to 85, contracting clones showed balanced CD4/CD8 phenotypes, whereas a second wave of clones that expanded from day 15 to 37 leaned towards CD4+. Only a couple of mild cases were covered by the study, and larger cohorts that include severe cases with pre-infection samples were considered necessary. Contracting CD4+ clones were found mainly in CM and EM memory subsets, while CD8+ clones were enriched in EMRA.

This clonotype was picked up many times. It lacks a known antigen. One base away there is no much larger clone; base qualities are not given. Ficoll-Paque density gradient centrifugation was used to isolate PBMCs. Deletion took 5 bases off V and 6 bases off J, with a span of 20 bases between the germline ends. The CDR3 has 15 amino acids, counting the end cysteine and valine. Only the CDR3 part of the read is kept: 45 bases, read in frame from the first base. The listed sequencing device is Illumina NovaSeq 6000. TCRalpha and TCRbeta cDNA libraries were built by 5'RACE with constant-segment primers, adding sample barcodes and unique molecular identifiers. RNA was extracted from every sample with Trizol reagent. Amplification of the libraries took two PCR steps, and the second step added a second sample barcode plus Illumina TruSeq adapters. Sequencing of libraries was performed on an Illumina NovaSeq with 2 x 150 bp paired-end reads. In the original analysis: Reads were demultiplexed and collapsed into UMI-guided consensus sequences with migec v1.2.7. With mixcr v2.1.11, UMI consensuses were aligned to TRA and TRB V and J templates and assembled into clonotypes. Clonotypes were classified as expanded or contracted when called significant by both edgeR and NoisET, with noise models trained on biological replicates. For edgeR calls, the cutoffs were a false discovery rate-adjusted p below 0.01 and a log2 fold-change threshold of 1. As an exploratory analysis of dynamics, PCA with hierarchical clustering was applied to max-normalized trajectories of the 1000 most abundant clonotypes. Separately sequenced CD4+ and CD8+ repertoires were used to assign a CD4 or CD8 phenotype to each responding clone. In TCRdb, the public reads were trimmed at Q25 with fastp and aligned with MiXCR, with productive beta chains retained. Each CDR3 protein appears once, grouped with its most common genes and DNA. Clone size and V and J calls follow TCRdb, not the original study. The sample table shows around 80,000 distinct CDR3 sequences, and roughly 13% are seen once. Of the sample, less than 45% falls within the top ten clones.

Material for sequencing was PBMCs or a T cell subset sorted from them (not recorded which). The TCR was taken from a man in his late teens or twenties who had mild COVID-19 (a few samples of this study predate the infection). The sample titles of this study are shuffled in the database, so cell type and time point are left out; the donor was told from shared clones. The chain uses TRBV12-3 or TRBV12-4 and TRBJ2-7; no D gene is confidently identified. The CDR3 region: CASSALGGPDSEQYV. The DNA sequence is TGTGCCAGCAGTGCCCTGGGCGGCCCTGATAGCGAGCAGTACGTC.